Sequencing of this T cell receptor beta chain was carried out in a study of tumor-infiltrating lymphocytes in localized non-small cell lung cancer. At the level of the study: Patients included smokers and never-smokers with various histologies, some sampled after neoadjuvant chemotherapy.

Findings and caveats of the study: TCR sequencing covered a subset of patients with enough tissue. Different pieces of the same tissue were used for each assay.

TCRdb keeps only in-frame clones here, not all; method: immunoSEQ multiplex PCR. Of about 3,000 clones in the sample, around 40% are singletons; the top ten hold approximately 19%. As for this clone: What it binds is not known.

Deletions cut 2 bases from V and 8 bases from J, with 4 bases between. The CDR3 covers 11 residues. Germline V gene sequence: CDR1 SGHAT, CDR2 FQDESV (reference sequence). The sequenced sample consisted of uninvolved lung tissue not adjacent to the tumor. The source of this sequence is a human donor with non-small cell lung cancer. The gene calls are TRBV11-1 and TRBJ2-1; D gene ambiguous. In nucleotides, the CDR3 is TGTGCCAGCAGCTTATCTCATGAGCAGTTCTTC. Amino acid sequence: CASSLSHEQFF. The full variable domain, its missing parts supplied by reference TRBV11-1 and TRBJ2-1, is EAEVAQSPRYKITEKSQAVAFWCDPISGHATLYWYRQILGQGPELLVQFQDESVVDDSQLPKDRFSAERLKGVDSTLKIQPAELGDSAMYLCASSLSHEQFFGPGTRLTVL.